This T cell receptor (beta chain) is from a study of a mutant IDH1 vaccine in newly diagnosed glioma (dated by TCRdb to the early 2020s). In terms of the full investigation: Vaccination was initiated 4-6 weeks after radiotherapy alone, or concurrently with temozolomide cycles in the chemotherapy-containing groups. Of the 30 to 35 patients who were treated, about 62% were male and 37.5% were female, and the mean age was around 40 years. Before enrollment, patients had received standard therapy of radiotherapy alone, temozolomide alone, or radiochemotherapy with temozolomide; most received the combination. The week-35 safety follow-up took place at visit V12, and the week-47 end of study took place at visit V13. Six visits were used for peripheral blood collection: V03 (baseline), V05, V07, V10, V12 and V13. For exploratory analyses, 25 to 30 treated patients had longitudinal TCRB deep sequencing done wherever samples were available. Overall study results and their limits: PBMC samples for TCRB deep sequencing were selected based on availability. The authors noted that analyses of patient blood samples could not be reproduced because of sample limitations. Across multiple MHC alleles, vaccine-induced immune responses were seen in more than 90% of patients. Pseudoprogression seemed to be unrelated to changes in the top peripheral T cell clonotypes found by TCRB sequencing.

Libraries were constructed by the immunoSEQ multiplex PCR assay. Rearranged TCR beta chain sequences were amplified using the hsTCRB Kit according to the manufacturer's protocol. Sequencing of TCRB libraries was carried out on an Illumina MiSeq. Concerning the study's data processing: Demultiplexing, trimming and gene mapping were performed with the kit vendor's proprietary platform. TCRdb carries this immuneACCESS record with in-frame sequences only. Its versions omit some clonotypes, under half of them owing to an unresolved V gene in the studies checked, with the rest unexplained. For V, J and clone size, that table is used; D and trimming come from the DNA. This sample holds about 90,000 clones; about nine tenths were observed only once. 0.77% of the sample rests with the top ten. This clone was seen a single time. The specificity of this receptor is unknown. Base qualities are not recorded, but no much larger clone differs from it by a single base.

Here V drops 5 bases and J drops 5 bases, and the junction holds 8 bases not matched to any gene. Inclusive of the bounding cysteine and phenylalanine, the CDR3 is 15 residues long. CDR3 DNA only is kept here, 45 bases in frame from base 1. CDR1 is given as MNHEY and CDR2 as SVGAGI, both from the germline V gene. What this sample's time point label stands for: week 47, end of study. A 20-mer mutant IDH1 peptide at 300 micrograms in Montanide made up each vaccine dose, which was injected subcutaneously together with topical imiquimod. Patients received eight vaccinations in weeks 1, 3, 5, 7, 11, 15, 19 and 23, corresponding to visits V03 through V10. All donors had newly diagnosed IDH1-mutant astrocytomas of WHO grade 3 or 4 that showed loss of nuclear ATRX. The samples were drawn from NOA16, a multicentre, single-arm, open-label phase I trial in Germany that tested a mutant IDH1 peptide vaccine in humans for the first time. Genomic DNA for TCRB sequencing was extracted from EDTA blood using the DNeasy Blood and Tissue Kit.

The receptor was derived from a woman aged 45-65 years with glioma. This chain is built from TRBV6-5 and TRBJ1-4; TRBD1 aligns with 7 central bases. The sample was PBMCs, taken from a glioma patient whose treatment included an IDH1 peptide vaccine. The nucleotide sequence is TGTGCCAGCAGTCACACAGGGGTTGAGAATGAAAAACTGTTTTTT. Its translation reads: CASSHTGVENEKLFF.